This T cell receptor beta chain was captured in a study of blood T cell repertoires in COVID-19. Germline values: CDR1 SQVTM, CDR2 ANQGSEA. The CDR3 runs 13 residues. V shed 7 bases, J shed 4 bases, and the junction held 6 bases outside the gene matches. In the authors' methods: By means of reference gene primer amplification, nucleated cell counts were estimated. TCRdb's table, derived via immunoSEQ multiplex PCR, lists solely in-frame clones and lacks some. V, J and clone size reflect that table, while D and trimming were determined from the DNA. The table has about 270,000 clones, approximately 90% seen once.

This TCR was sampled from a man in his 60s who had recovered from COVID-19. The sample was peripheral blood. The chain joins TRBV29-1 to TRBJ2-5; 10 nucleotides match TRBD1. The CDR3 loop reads CSGGQGGRETQYF. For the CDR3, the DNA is TGCAGCGGAGGACAGGGGGGCCGAGAGACCCAGTACTTC.